This is a list of T cell receptor beta chains from one sample in a study of T cell responses to AZD1222 COVID-19 vaccine. Generated by immunoSEQ multiplex PCR, the TCRdb table keeps only in-frame clones and is missing some. The data show some 80,000 clones, with 88% seen just once and 9% to 10% held by the top ten. The input for sequencing was peripheral blood, taken 28 days after the second dose of the MenACWY control vaccine. The receptors derive from an adult who received the MenACWY meningococcal vaccine as a control. Both conserved end residues are part of each CDR3. The order of the fields is V gene, clone size, J gene, D gene, CDR3 protein, CDR3 DNA. A D gene is named only where the DNA matches it firmly. Clone sizes are given selectively: once, few, many, or a class where the clone is expanded.

TRBV4-1	.	TRBJ2-3	TRBD2	CASSQVRLAGGSSTDTQYF	TGCGCCAGCAGCCAAGTTAGACTAGCGGGGGGAAGTAGCACAGATACGCAGTATTTT
TRBV3-1/TRBV3-2	.	TRBJ1-3	.	CASSQAYTIYF	TGTGCCAGCAGCCAAGCCTACACCATATATTTT
TRBV29-1	.	TRBJ2-5	TRBD1	CSVTGQHQETQYF	TGCAGCGTGACGGGACAGCACCAAGAGACCCAGTACTTC
TRBV5-1	.	TRBJ1-1	TRBD1	CASSKPDRGHTEAFF	TGCGCCAGCAGCAAACCGGACAGGGGGCACACTGAAGCTTTCTTT
TRBV6-1	.	TRBJ2-3	TRBD2	CASSETSGGADTQYF	TGTGCCAGCAGTGAAACTAGCGGGGGGGCAGATACGCAGTATTTT
TRBV7-6	.	TRBJ1-1	.	CASTTGGTAEAFF	TGTGCCAGCACGACCGGAGGGACCGCTGAAGCTTTCTTT
TRBV19	.	TRBJ1-6	.	CASSIETGSGFDNSPLHF	TGTGCCAGTAGTATCGAGACAGGTTCGGGCTTCGATAATTCACCCCTCCACTTT
TRBV19	.	TRBJ1-2	.	CASSISADTYGYTF	TGTGCCAGTAGTATCTCGGCAGACACCTATGGCTACACCTTC
TRBV15	.	TRBJ2-5	.	CATTLGGEETQYF	TGTGCCACCACCTTAGGGGGGGAGGAGACCCAGTACTTC
TRBV28	.	TRBJ1-1	.	CASSLGAWGAFF	TGTGCCAGCAGTTTGGGGGCTTGGGGGGCTTTCTTT
TRBV28	.	TRBJ2-7	.	CASGSYEQYF	TGTGCCAGCGGCTCCTACGAGCAGTACTTC
TRBV2	.	TRBJ1-4	.	CASSGANREKLFF	TGTGCCAGCAGTGGGGCCAACAGGGAAAAACTGTTTTTT
TRBV4-2	.	TRBJ1-5	.	CASSQDPGPDQPQHF	TGTGCCAGCAGCCAAGATCCGGGGCCAGACCAGCCCCAGCATTTT
TRBV19	.	TRBJ1-3	.	CASRVGGTNTIYF	TGTGCCAGTAGGGTGGGGGGAACAAACACCATATATTTT
TRBV5-4	.	TRBJ2-7	.	CASAGSSYEQYF	TGTGCCAGCGCAGGATCCTCCTACGAGCAGTACTTC
TRBV3-1/TRBV3-2	.	TRBJ2-2	.	CASSQASAGMTGELFF	TGTGCCAGCAGCCAAGCTTCGGCAGGGATGACCGGGGAGCTGTTTTTT
TRBV6-1	.	TRBJ1-6	.	CASSDTDSPLHF	TGTGCCAGCAGTGATACGGATTCACCCCTCCACTTT
TRBV6-5	.	TRBJ2-7	TRBD1	CASSYSTGGSYEQYF	TGTGCCAGCAGTTACTCGACAGGGGGCAGCTACGAGCAGTACTTC
TRBV18	.	TRBJ1-1	.	CASSPRGDTEAFF	TGTGCCAGCTCACCCCGGGGGGACACTGAAGCTTTCTTT
TRBV30	.	TRBJ1-5	.	CAWSVPAGLYQPQHF	TGTGCCTGGAGTGTACCGGCAGGTCTATATCAGCCCCAGCATTTT
TRBV28	.	TRBJ2-7	TRBD1	CASSPAGQGSYEQYF	TGTGCCAGCAGTCCGGCGGGACAGGGTTCCTACGAGCAGTACTTC
TRBV4-2	.	TRBJ1-1	TRBD1	CASRDSTNTEAFF	TGTGCCAGCCGGGACAGTACGAACACTGAAGCTTTCTTT
TRBV6-6	.	TRBJ2-7	.	CASSYSFEQYF	TGTGCCAGCAGTTACTCATTCGAGCAGTACTTC
TRBV15	once	TRBJ2-5	.	CATSRAAAQETQYF	TGTGCCACCAGCAGAGCGGCAGCTCAAGAGACCCAGTACTTC
TRBV10-3	.	TRBJ1-1	.	CAISDGNTEAFF	TGTGCCATCAGTGATGGGAACACTGAAGCTTTCTTT
TRBV5-1	.	TRBJ1-2	.	CASSLETDTGYTF	TGCGCCAGCAGCTTGGAGACGGATACTGGCTACACCTTC
TRBV25-1	.	TRBJ2-7	TRBD1	CASSDPGQGDYEQYF	TGTGCCAGCAGTGACCCGGGACAGGGAGACTACGAGCAGTACTTC
TRBV2	once	TRBJ2-7	.	CASRFGPTRGEQYF	TGTGCCAGCAGATTCGGTCCGACTCGGGGCGAGCAGTACTTC
TRBV7-9	few	TRBJ1-5	TRBD1	CASSWGDSDQPQHF	TGTGCCAGCAGCTGGGGGGACAGTGATCAGCCCCAGCATTTT
TRBV7-2	.	TRBJ2-7	TRBD1	CASAPGQIYEQYF	TGTGCCAGCGCACCGGGACAGATCTACGAGCAGTACTTC
TRBV19	.	TRBJ2-5	TRBD2	CASQLDSGVGETQYF	TGTGCCAGTCAACTGGATAGCGGGGTGGGTGAGACCCAGTACTTC
TRBV4-1	.	TRBJ2-6	.	CASSQTGANVLTF	TGCGCCAGCAGCCAAACTGGGGCCAACGTCCTGACTTTC
TRBV9	.	TRBJ2-7	TRBD1	CASSARDRSYEQYF	TGTGCCAGCAGCGCCCGGGACAGGTCCTACGAGCAGTACTTC
TRBV5-6	few	TRBJ1-1	.	CASSPGQVPGAFF	TGTGCCAGCAGCCCGGGCCAGGTCCCTGGAGCTTTCTTT
TRBV12-5	.	TRBJ1-1	.	CASGSGARTEAFF	TGTGCTAGTGGCTCAGGGGCTAGGACTGAAGCTTTCTTT
TRBV2	.	TRBJ2-2	TRBD1	CASSVDRATGELFF	TGTGCCAGCAGCGTTGACAGGGCCACCGGGGAGCTGTTTTTT
TRBV15	few	TRBJ2-5	TRBD1	CATSPGTVETQYF	TGTGCCACCAGCCCCGGGACAGTAGAGACCCAGTACTTC
TRBV7-2	few	TRBJ2-7	TRBD2	CASSLLAGAGYEQYF	TGTGCCAGCAGCTTACTAGCGGGGGCCGGCTACGAGCAGTACTTC
TRBV2	.	TRBJ1-2	TRBD1	CASSEDRVLYGYTF	TGTGCCAGCAGTGAGGACAGGGTGCTATATGGCTACACCTTC
TRBV28	.	TRBJ2-1	.	CASSLSSQPRVEQFF	TGTGCCAGCAGTTTATCAAGCCAGCCGAGGGTTGAGCAGTTCTTC
TRBV5-1	few	TRBJ2-7	TRBD2	CASSLVGRDEQYF	TGCGCCAGCAGCCTCGTGGGGAGGGACGAGCAGTACTTC
TRBV2	.	TRBJ1-5	.	CASSEGLEGQPQHF	TGTGCCAGCAGTGAAGGCCTCGAGGGTCAGCCCCAGCATTTT
TRBV9	.	TRBJ1-2	.	CASSVGGEGYTF	TGTGCCAGCAGCGTAGGGGGAGAAGGCTACACCTTC
TRBV5-1	.	TRBJ2-7	.	CASSGTGPNEQYF	TGCGCCAGCAGCGGAACAGGTCCTAACGAGCAGTACTTC
TRBV5-1	.	TRBJ2-5	TRBD2	CASSLGTSGGGETQYF	TGCGCCAGCAGCTTGGGGACTAGCGGGGGAGGTGAGACCCAGTACTTC
TRBV5-1	.	TRBJ1-2	TRBD1	CASSFDRGYDGYTF	TGCGCCAGCAGCTTCGACAGGGGTTATGATGGCTACACCTTC
TRBV4-3	.	TRBJ2-3	TRBD2	CASSQDTSWRGGRTDTQYF	TGCGCCAGCAGCCAAGATACTTCCTGGCGGGGGGGCAGGACAGATACGCAGTATTTT
TRBV2	.	TRBJ1-1	.	CASIPGRQTNTEAFF	TGTGCCAGCATCCCGGGGAGGCAGACGAACACTGAAGCTTTCTTT
TRBV6-5	.	TRBJ1-3	TRBD1	CASSRGQLSGNTIYF	TGTGCCAGCAGCCGGGGACAGCTCTCTGGAAACACCATATATTTT